Shown below are 3 T cell receptor beta chains from a single sample sequenced in a study of OX40 agonist ivuxolimab in advanced cancers. Produced via immunoSEQ multiplex PCR; TCRdb's table is partial and in-frame only. The table records tens of thousands of clones, 94% of them present only once. The sequencing here drew on CD4+ or CD8+ T cells sorted from blood, taken in a trial of the OX40 agonist ivuxolimab. These receptor sequences come from an adult with an advanced solid tumor such as melanoma, head and neck, liver or kidney cancer.

The rearrangement joins TRBV19 to TRBJ2-1; possible D gene TRBD2, 6 bases. The V and J ends lost 7 bases and 0 bases respectively, with 16 bases between them. Germline V lookup: CDR1 LNHDA, CDR2 SQIVND (reference sequence). The CDR3 runs to 16 residues. CDR3 amino acids: CASTPRREISYNEQFF. The CDR3 region has the DNA TGTGCCAGTACCCCTAGGAGGGAAATCTCCTACAATGAGCAGTTCTTC.

The chain employs TRBV5-4 and TRBJ2-7, with 11 bases lining up with TRBD2. Looked up from germline, CDR1 is SGHNT and CDR2 is YYREEE (reference sequence). This CDR3 is built from 16 residues. With V trimmed by 2 bases and J by 4 bases, 8 bases remained unmatched. The CDR3 loop is CASSFGGTSGLYEQYF. CDR3 nucleotides: TGTGCCAGCAGCTTTGGGGGGACTAGCGGTTTATACGAGCAGTACTTC.

This chain joins TRBV10-3 and TRBJ2-5; D ambiguous. This CDR3 comprises 12 residues. Trimming cost V 2 bases and J 1 base, with 2 bases left between them. Germline V gene sequence: CDR1 ENHRY, CDR2 SYGVKD. The CDR3 loop is CAISETQETQYF. The DNA of the CDR3 is TGTGCCATCAGTGAGACCCAAGAGACCCAGTACTTC.